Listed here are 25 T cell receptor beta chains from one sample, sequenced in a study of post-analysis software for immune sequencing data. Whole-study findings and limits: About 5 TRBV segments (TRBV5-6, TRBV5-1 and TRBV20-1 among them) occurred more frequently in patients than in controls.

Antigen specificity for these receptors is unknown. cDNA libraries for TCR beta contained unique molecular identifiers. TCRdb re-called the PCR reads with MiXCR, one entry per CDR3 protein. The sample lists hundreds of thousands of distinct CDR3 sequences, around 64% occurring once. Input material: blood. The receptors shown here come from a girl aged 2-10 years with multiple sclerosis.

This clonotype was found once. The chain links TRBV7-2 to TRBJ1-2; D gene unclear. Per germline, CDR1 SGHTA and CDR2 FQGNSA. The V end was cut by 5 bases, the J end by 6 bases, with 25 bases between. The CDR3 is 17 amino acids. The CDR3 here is CASSLLRLTTITDGYTF. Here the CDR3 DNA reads TGTGCCAGCAGCCTATTACGCCTAACCACCATTACTGATGGCTACACCTTC. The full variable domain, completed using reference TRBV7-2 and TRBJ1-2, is GAGVSQSPSNKVTEKGKDVELRCDPISGHTALYWYRQSLGQGLEFLIYFQGNSAPDKSGLPSDRFSAERTGGSVSTLTIQRTQQEDSAVYLCASSLLRLTTITDGYTFGSGTRLTVV.

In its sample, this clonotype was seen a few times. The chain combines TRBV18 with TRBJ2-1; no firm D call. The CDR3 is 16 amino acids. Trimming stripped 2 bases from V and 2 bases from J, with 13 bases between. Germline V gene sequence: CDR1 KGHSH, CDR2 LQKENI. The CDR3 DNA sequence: TGTGCCAGCTCACCAGGCGACTCCTCTACCTACAATGAGCAGTTCTTC. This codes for CASSPGDSSTYNEQFF.

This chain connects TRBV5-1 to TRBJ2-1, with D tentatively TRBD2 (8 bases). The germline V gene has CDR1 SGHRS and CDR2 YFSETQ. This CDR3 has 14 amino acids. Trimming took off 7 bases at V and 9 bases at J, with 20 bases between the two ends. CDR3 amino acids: CASQGVSGTGEQFF. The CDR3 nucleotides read TGCGCCAGCCAGGGGGTTAGCGGGACTGGTGAGCAGTTCTTC.

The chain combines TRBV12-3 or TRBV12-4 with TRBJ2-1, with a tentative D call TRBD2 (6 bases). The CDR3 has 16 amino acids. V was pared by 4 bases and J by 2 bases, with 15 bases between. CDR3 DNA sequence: TGTGCCAGCAGTTCGCCGGGGACGGGGGCCTACAATGAGCAGTTCTTC. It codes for CASSSPGTGAYNEQFF.

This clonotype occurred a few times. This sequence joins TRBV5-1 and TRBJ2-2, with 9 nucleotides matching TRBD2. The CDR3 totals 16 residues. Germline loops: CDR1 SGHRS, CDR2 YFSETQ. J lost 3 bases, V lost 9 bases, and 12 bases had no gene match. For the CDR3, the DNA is TGCGCCACCGGGAAATTAGCGGGAGCGGACACCGGGGAGCTGTTTTTT. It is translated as CATGKLAGADTGELFF.

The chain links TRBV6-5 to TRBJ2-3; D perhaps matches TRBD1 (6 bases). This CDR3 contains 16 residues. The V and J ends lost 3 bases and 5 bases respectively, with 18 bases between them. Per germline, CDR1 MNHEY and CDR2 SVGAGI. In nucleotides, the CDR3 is TGTGCCAGCAGTTATATTAGGGCAGGGGCTGGAGATACGCAGTATTTT. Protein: CASSYIRAGAGDTQYF.

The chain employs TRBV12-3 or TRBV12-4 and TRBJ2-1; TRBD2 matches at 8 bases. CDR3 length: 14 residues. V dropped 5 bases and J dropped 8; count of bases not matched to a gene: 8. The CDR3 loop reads CASSPSGSRYEQFF. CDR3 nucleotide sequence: TGTGCCAGCAGTCCTAGCGGGTCCCGGTATGAGCAGTTCTTC.

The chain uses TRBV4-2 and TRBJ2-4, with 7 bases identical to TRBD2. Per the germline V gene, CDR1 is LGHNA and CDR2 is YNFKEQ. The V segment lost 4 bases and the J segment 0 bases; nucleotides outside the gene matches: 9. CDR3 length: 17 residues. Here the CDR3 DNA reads TGTGCCAGCAGCCCCCAAGCGGGGACCCTAGCCAAAAACATTCAGTACTTC. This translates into CASSPQAGTLAKNIQYF.

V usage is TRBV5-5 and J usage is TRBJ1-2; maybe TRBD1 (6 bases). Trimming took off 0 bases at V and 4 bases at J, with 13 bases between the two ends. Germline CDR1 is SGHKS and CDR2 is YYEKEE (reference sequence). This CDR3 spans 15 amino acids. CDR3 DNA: TGTGCCAGCAGCTTGGAGACAGGTCGGATCTATGGCTACACCTTC. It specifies CASSLETGRIYGYTF.

The CDR3 sequence is CASSFKAGGPGNEQFF. The CDR3 bases are TGTGCCAGCAGTTTCAAGGCGGGAGGGCCTGGAAATGAGCAGTTCTTC. The genes are TRBV12-3 or TRBV12-4 and TRBJ2-1, with 9 nucleotides matching TRBD2. This CDR3 is built from 16 residues. The V gene end was trimmed by 3 bases and the J gene end by 7 bases; junction bases not matched to a gene: 10.

The CDR3: CSVANGGPTYEQYF. The CDR3 DNA is TGCAGCGTTGCCAACGGCGGCCCTACCTACGAGCAGTACTTC. The chain uses TRBV29-1 and TRBJ2-7; D remains ambiguous. CDR1 is SQVTM and CDR2 is ANQGSEA in the germline V gene. The CDR3 sequence is 14 residues long. The ends were cut back, 4 bases at V and 2 bases at J, with 15 bases in the middle.

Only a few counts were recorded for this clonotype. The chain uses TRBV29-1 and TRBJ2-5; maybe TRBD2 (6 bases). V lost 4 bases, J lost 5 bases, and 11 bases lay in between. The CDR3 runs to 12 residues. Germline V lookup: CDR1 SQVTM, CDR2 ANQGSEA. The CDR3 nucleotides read TGCAGCGTTGCCCGGGACTTCGAGACCCAGTACTTC. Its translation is CSVARDFETQYF. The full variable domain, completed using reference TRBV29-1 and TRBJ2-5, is SAVISQKPSRDICQRGTSLTIQCQVDSQVTMMFWYRQQPGQSLTLIATANQGSEATYESGFVIDKFPISRPNLTFSTLTVSNMSPEDSSIYLCSVARDFETQYFGPGTRLLVL.

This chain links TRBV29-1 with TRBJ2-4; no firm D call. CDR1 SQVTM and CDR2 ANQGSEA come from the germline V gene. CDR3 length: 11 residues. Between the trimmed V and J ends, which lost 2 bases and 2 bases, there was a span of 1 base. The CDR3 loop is CSVETKNIQYF. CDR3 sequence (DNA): TGCAGCGTTGAAACCAAAAACATTCAGTACTTC.

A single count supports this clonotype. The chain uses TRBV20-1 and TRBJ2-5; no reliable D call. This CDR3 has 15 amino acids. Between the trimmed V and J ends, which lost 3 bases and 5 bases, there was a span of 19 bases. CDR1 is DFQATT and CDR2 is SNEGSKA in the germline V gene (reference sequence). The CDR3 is CSASSKALRQETQYF. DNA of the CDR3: TGCAGTGCTAGTAGTAAGGCCCTTCGGCAGGAGACCCAGTACTTC.

The CDR3 DNA reads as TGTGCCAGCAGCCATGACCCGGCCCCCGACAGGGTCCCCTACAATGAGCAGTTCTTC. The encoded protein is CASSHDPAPDRVPYNEQFF. The chain carries TRBV3-1 and TRBJ2-1; the match to TRBD1 covers 7 bases. This CDR3 contains 19 residues. CDR1 and CDR2 (germline): LGHDT, YNNKEL (reference sequence). With V trimmed by 3 bases and J by 2 bases, 16 bases remained unmatched.

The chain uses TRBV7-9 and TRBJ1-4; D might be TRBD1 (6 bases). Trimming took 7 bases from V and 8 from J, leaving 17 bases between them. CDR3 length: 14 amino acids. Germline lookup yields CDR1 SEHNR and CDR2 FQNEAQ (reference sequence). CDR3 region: CASTKSGGGEKLFF. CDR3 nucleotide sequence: TGTGCCAGCACCAAATCTGGGGGCGGCGAAAAACTGTTTTTT.

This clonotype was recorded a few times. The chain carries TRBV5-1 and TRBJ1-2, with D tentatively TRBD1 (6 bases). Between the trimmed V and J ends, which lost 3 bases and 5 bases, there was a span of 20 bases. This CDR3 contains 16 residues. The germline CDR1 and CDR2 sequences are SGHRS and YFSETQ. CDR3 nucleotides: TGCGCCAGCAGCTGGACAGTAGGGGATCGCCGGTATGGCTACACCTTC. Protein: CASSWTVGDRRYGYTF.

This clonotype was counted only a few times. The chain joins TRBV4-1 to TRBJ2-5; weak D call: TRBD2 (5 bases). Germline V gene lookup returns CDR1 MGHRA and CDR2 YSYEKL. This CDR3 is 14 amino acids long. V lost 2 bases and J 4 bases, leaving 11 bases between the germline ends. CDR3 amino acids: CASSQLDGRETQYF. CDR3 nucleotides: TGCGCCAGCAGCCAACTAGATGGGAGAGAGACCCAGTACTTC.

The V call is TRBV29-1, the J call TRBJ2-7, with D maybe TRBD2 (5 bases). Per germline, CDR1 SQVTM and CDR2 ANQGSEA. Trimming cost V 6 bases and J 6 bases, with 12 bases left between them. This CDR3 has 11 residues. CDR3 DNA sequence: TGCAGCGTCCCAGCCCGGGGCGAGCAGTACTTC. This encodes CSVPARGEQYF.

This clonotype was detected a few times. This chain's CDR3 is CSVVSLQGSFYGYTF. In nucleotides, the CDR3 is TGCAGCGTTGTATCCCTACAGGGGTCATTCTATGGCTACACCTTC. This chain joins TRBV29-1 and TRBJ1-2; 7 bases map to TRBD1. V lost 4 bases, J lost 4 bases, and 12 bases stayed unmatched. The CDR3 runs 15 residues. Germline CDR1 SQVTM, CDR2 ANQGSEA.

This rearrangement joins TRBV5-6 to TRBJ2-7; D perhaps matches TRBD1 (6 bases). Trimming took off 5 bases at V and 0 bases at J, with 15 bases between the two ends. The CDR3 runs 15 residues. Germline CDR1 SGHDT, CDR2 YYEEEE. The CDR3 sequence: CASSSRQAGSYEQYF. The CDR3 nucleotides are TGTGCCAGCAGTAGCCGACAGGCCGGCTCCTACGAGCAGTACTTC.

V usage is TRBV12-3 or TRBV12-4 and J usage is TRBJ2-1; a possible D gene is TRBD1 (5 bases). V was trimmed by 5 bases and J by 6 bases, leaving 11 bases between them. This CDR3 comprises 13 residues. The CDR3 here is CASSTLDSNEQFF. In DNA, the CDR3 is TGTGCCAGCAGTACACTCGACAGCAATGAGCAGTTCTTC.

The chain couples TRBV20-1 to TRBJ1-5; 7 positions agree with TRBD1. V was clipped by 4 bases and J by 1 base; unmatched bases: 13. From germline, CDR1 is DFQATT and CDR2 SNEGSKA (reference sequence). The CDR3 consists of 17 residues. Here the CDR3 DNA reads TGCAGTGCTATTAGAGACCCGGGACAGACAAGCAATCAGCCCCAGCATTTT. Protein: CSAIRDPGQTSNQPQHF.

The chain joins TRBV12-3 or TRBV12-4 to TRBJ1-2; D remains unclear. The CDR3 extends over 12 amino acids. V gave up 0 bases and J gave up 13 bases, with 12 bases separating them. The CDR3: CASSLARAQRTF. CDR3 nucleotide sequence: TGTGCCAGCAGTTTAGCCCGGGCCCAGCGCACCTTC.

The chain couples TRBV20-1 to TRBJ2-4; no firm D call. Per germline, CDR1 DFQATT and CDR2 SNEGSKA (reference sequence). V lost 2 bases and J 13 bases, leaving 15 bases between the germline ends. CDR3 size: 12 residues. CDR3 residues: CSARPGPEEQYF. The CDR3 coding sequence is TGCAGTGCTAGACCAGGTCCCGAGGAGCAGTACTTC.